This section outlines one T cell receptor (beta chain) sequence together with its context. The antigen remains unidentified. Per the original data handling: CDR3 was compared across clinicopathological groups, and the resulting differences were used to build a distant-metastasis classifier for papillary thyroid cancer. From the PCR reads, TCRdb re-called clones with MiXCR. The V and J calls and clone size are TCRdb's, not the authors'. The sample carries roughly 12,000 clones, around 33% recorded once. This entry is derived from a study of metastatic and nonmetastatic thyroid tumors. Study background: A comparison of repertoires was made across blood and tumor or nodule tissue from malignant and benign thyroid patients. Study-wide findings and caveats: Within blood and tumor, benign nodules reportedly had significantly lower TCR beta diversity than malignant thyroid tumors did.

The V end was cut by 5 bases, the J end by 0 bases, with 16 bases between. CDR3 length: 16 residues. Germline V CDR1 and CDR2: DFQATT, SNEGSKA (reference sequence). No treatment had been given to any patient before thyroid surgery. This chain uses TRBV20-1 with TRBJ1-4; no firm D call. This sequence originates from a male donor with papillary thyroid cancer or a benign thyroid nodule (not recorded which). Some clones in this sample may be carry-over from other donors' samples. Sequencing was carried out using tumor tissue. In DNA, the CDR3 is TGCAGTGCTCCCAAACCAGACGGGCCAACTAATGAAAAACTGTTTTTT. Its translation: CSAPKPDGPTNEKLFF.